Listed here are 17 T cell receptor beta chains from one sample, sequenced in a study of blood T cells in healthy people across ages. PCR was performed a second time for about 7 to 11 cycles using a sample-barcoded 5' primer and a J-beta primer mix. TCRdb ran MiXCR on the 5' RACE reads and lists one entry per CDR3 protein. The sample comprises under 1 million distinct CDR3 sequences, under 55% of which are singletons, and around 18% rests with the top ten. The sequencing sample was made of blood. These receptors were obtained from a man aged 55 to 70 in good health.

This clonotype has more than one count but fewer than ten. The V and J genes are TRBV4-3 and TRBJ2-1; D might be TRBD2 (5 bases). The CDR3 has 15 residues. The V end was cut by 2 bases, the J end by 10 bases, with 18 bases between. Germline CDR1 LGHNA, CDR2 YSLEER. The CDR3 loop is CASSQNLAGREEQFF. The DNA of the CDR3 is TGCGCCAGCAGCCAAAACCTGGCGGGCAGAGAGGAGCAGTTCTTC.

This chain links TRBV3-1 with TRBJ1-1; 8 nucleotides match TRBD1. Trimming removed 1 base from V and 1 base from J; junction bases left unmatched: 5. Germline CDR1 reads LGHDT; CDR2 reads YNNKEL (reference sequence). This CDR3 has 16 residues. For the CDR3, the DNA is TGTGCCAGCAGCCAAGGTTCAGGGGGCGCGAACACTGAAGCTTTCTTT. Protein product: CASSQGSGGANTEAFF.

On this clonotype: A much larger clone is a single base away; this may be a read error. The rearrangement links TRBV2 to TRBJ2-1; D is undetermined. Trimming pared 3 bases from V and 0 bases from J, leaving 3 bases between. The germline V gene has CDR1 SNHLY and CDR2 FYNNEI. The CDR3 extends over 13 amino acids. CDR3 sequence reads: CASSDSSYNEQFF. CDR3 sequence (DNA): TGTGCCAGCAGTGACAGCTCCTACAATGAGCAGTTCTTC.

This clonotype has only a few counts. The chain is built from TRBV12-3 or TRBV12-4 and TRBJ1-4; TRBD1 is a possible D gene (5 bases). The CDR3 is 15 amino acids. V was clipped by 5 bases and J by 3 bases, with 13 bases between them. CDR3 sequence reads: CASSPPGRPNEKLFF. CDR3 nucleotide sequence: TGTGCCAGCAGTCCGCCGGGACGGCCTAATGAAAAACTGTTTTTT.

This clonotype was seen a few times. CDR3 in DNA: TGTGCCAGCAGTTACGGGACAACGAACACTGAAGCTTTCTTT. The encoded protein is CASSYGTTNTEAFF. V usage is TRBV6-5 and J usage is TRBJ1-1; D may be TRBD1 (6 bases). Germline V gene sequence: CDR1 MNHEY, CDR2 SVGAGI. Trimming shortened V by 2 bases and J by 1 base, and 8 bases separated the two germline ends. This CDR3 contains 14 residues.

V is TRBV9 and J is TRBJ2-5; TRBD1 or TRBD2 may be the D gene (5 bases each). Trimming pared 4 bases from V and 1 base from J, leaving 17 bases between. Germline V gene data show CDR1 as SGDLS and CDR2 as YYNGEE. The CDR3 loop spans 16 amino acids. The CDR3 bases are TGTGCCAGCAGCACCCGAGCGGACATACCCCAAGAGACCCAGTACTTC. Its translation: CASSTRADIPQETQYF.

The V call is TRBV4-1, the J call TRBJ2-3; 10 nucleotides match TRBD2. CDR3 length: 18 amino acids. CDR1 is MGHRA and CDR2 is YSYEKL in the germline V gene. The V and J ends lost 0 bases and 4 bases, in that order; junction bases with no gene match: 10. Here the CDR3 reads CASSQDQVSGGASDTQYF. In DNA form, the CDR3 reads TGCGCCAGCAGCCAAGATCAAGTCAGCGGGGGGGCCTCAGATACGCAGTATTTT.

This clonotype was observed a handful of times. The chain combines TRBV5-1 with TRBJ1-1, with D possibly being TRBD1 (5 bases). V dropped 0 bases and J dropped 4 bases, with 13 bases sitting between them. The germline V gene has CDR1 SGHRS and CDR2 YFSETQ. The length of the CDR3 is 15 residues. The CDR3 nucleotides are TGCGCCAGCAGCTTGGGAATCCAGGGCGGCACTGAAGCTTTCTTT. Protein: CASSLGIQGGTEAFF.

This clonotype was detected ten times or more. The CDR3: CASSVDVTGKGYTF. DNA for the CDR3: TGTGCCAGCAGCGTAGACGTGACAGGGAAAGGCTACACCTTC. This rearrangement joins TRBV9 to TRBJ1-2, with 7 bases identical to TRBD1. This CDR3 has 14 amino acids. Germline assignment: CDR1 SGDLS and CDR2 YYNGEE. Trimming at V came to 0 bases and at J to 8 bases, leaving 7 bases not matched to a gene. Based on the CDR3 plus reference TRBV9 and TRBJ1-2, the full variable domain is DSGVTQTPKHLITATGQRVTLRCSPRSGDLSVYWYQQSLDQGLQFLIQYYNGEERAKGNILERFSAQQFPDLHSELNLSSLELGDSALYFCASSVDVTGKGYTFGSGTRLTVV.

This chain links TRBV20-1 with TRBJ2-3, with unresolved D. Germline values: CDR1 DFQATT, CDR2 SNEGSKA (reference sequence). The CDR3 totals 15 residues. Trimming cost V 0 bases and J 2 bases, with 12 bases left between them. In DNA form, the CDR3 reads TGCAGTGCTAGAGATATAGAAAAATACACAGATACGCAGTATTTT. As protein: CSARDIEKYTDTQYF.

The chain employs TRBV14 and TRBJ2-1; 9 nucleotides match TRBD2. The CDR3 is made up of 16 amino acids. The V gene end was trimmed by 2 bases and the J gene end by 8 bases; junction bases not matched to a gene: 10. CDR1 is SGHDN, CDR2 FVKESK, per germline. CDR3 DNA: TGTGCCAGCAGCCAACAAGCGGGGGGCCACACTTATGAGCAGTTCTTC. Encoded protein: CASSQQAGGHTYEQFF.

A few counts support this clonotype. This chain uses TRBV29-1 with TRBJ2-7, with 10 bases that match TRBD1. After removal of 6 bases from V and 4 bases from J, the junction contained 6 bases not matched to a gene. The CDR3 runs 13 residues. Germline CDR1 SQVTM, CDR2 ANQGSEA. CDR3 sequence (DNA): TGCAGCGTAGGACAGGGGGTAGATTACGAGCAGTACTTC. It translates to CSVGQGVDYEQYF.

This clonotype came up a few times. The V call is TRBV7-9, the J call TRBJ2-7; 9 bases are shared with TRBD2. The germline V gene has CDR1 SEHNR and CDR2 FQNEAQ (reference sequence). The CDR3 is 14 residues long. The trim removed 2 bases at V and 7 bases at J, leaving 6 bases unmatched. The CDR3 DNA sequence: TGTGCCAGCAGCTTAAGCGGGGGGTCAGGGGAGCAGTACTTC. Translated, it gives CASSLSGGSGEQYF.

This clonotype was seen a handful of times. The chain has TRBV18 and TRBJ2-7; D is possibly TRBD1 (6 bases). This CDR3 spans 13 amino acids. The germline CDR1 and CDR2 sequences are KGHSH and LQKENI. Trimming left V 3 bases short and J 3 bases short, with 9 bases between. CDR3 sequence reads: CASSPEDSYEQYF. DNA for the CDR3: TGTGCCAGCTCACCGGAGGACAGCTACGAGCAGTACTTC. Variable domain in full (rest from reference TRBV18 and TRBJ2-7): NAGVMQNPRHLVRRRGQEARLRCSPMKGHSHVYWYRQLPEEGLKFMVYLQKENIIDESGMPKERFSAEFPKEGPSILRIQQVVRGDSAAYFCASSPEDSYEQYFGPGTRLTVT.

The chain employs TRBV6-5 and TRBJ1-5, with D hard to call. Germline values: CDR1 MNHEY, CDR2 SVGAGI. The CDR3 consists of 14 residues. Trimming took 0 bases from V and 0 from J, leaving 3 bases between them. The CDR3 loop is CASSYSSSNQPQHF. CDR3 nucleotides: TGTGCCAGCAGTTACTCAAGTAGCAATCAGCCCCAGCATTTT.

This chain joins TRBV4-3 and TRBJ2-7; 10 positions match TRBD2. J lost 2 bases, V lost 0 bases, and 4 bases had no gene match. Looked up from germline, CDR1 is LGHNA and CDR2 is YSLEER. This CDR3 comprises 16 residues. The DNA of the CDR3 is TGCGCCAGCAGCCAAGATCTGAGCGGGGGGGCCTACGAGCAGTACTTC. Amino acids: CASSQDLSGGAYEQYF.

V and J are TRBV6-5 and TRBJ2-7, with D hard to call. This CDR3 has 14 amino acids. V lost 7 bases and J 9 bases, leaving 22 bases between the germline ends. Germline values: CDR1 MNHEY, CDR2 SVGAGI. The CDR3 is CASKSFGASSTQYF. The CDR3, as DNA: TGTGCCAGCAAATCCTTCGGTGCCTCGTCAACGCAGTACTTC.